This T cell receptor beta chain is from a study of T cells in Graves' hyperthyroidism and ophthalmopathy. Study-level background: It was at initial diagnosis, before any treatment, that peripheral blood was collected.

Lactation, pregnancy, other autoimmune disease or uncontrolled infection led to exclusion of patients. With 2 bases removed from V and 5 bases from J, the gap between germline ends came to 10 bases. Germline assignment: CDR1 MDHEN and CDR2 SYDVKM. This CDR3 region has 14 residues. At least ten counts were recorded for this clonotype. Amplified regions were TCR beta CDR3 sequences from RNA transcripts. An initial round of RT-PCR targeting the TCR CDR3 relied on the HTBI primer set. Using its own MiXCR run on the multiplex PCR reads, TCRdb lists one record per CDR3 protein. The data show about 610,000 distinct CDR3 sequences, roughly 14% seen once.

This receptor was obtained from a woman aged 40 to 50 with Graves' ophthalmopathy. The source material was blood. The chain recombines TRBV28 with TRBJ1-5, with D possibly matching TRBD1 (5 bases). CDR3 region: CASSLAWGDQPQHF. The CDR3 DNA reads TGTGCCAGCAGTTTAGCCTGGGGGGATCAGCCCCAGCATTTT.